These T cell receptor beta chains were read from a single sample in a study of blood T cell repertoires in COVID-19. Profiled with immunoSEQ multiplex PCR; TCRdb holds only in-frame clones, not every one. Of 300,000 to 400,000 clones in the sample, around 87% were seen once. The source material was peripheral blood. Source of these receptors: a woman in her forties or fifties who had recovered from COVID-19. CDR3s include the opening cysteine and the closing phenylalanine or tryptophan. D genes are given only for firm matches. Rows give clone size only sometimes, using once, few, many, or a class for an expanded clone.

clone size	J gene	V gene	D gene	CDR3 protein	CDR3 DNA
NA	TRBJ2-6	TRBV7-2	TRBD1	CASSLSGTDFSGANVLTF	TGTGCCAGCAGCTTATCCGGGACAGACTTCTCTGGGGCCAACGTCCTGACTTTC
NA	TRBJ2-7	TRBV5-1	NA	CASSPQPGDSYEQYF	TGCGCCAGCAGCCCACAACCAGGGGACTCCTACGAGCAGTACTTC
NA	TRBJ1-2	TRBV27	NA	CASRPRGSSYGYTF	TGTGCCAGCAGGCCCAGGGGCTCGAGCTATGGCTACACCTTC
NA	TRBJ1-4	TRBV19	NA	CASSAFLGVEKLFF	TGTGCCAGTAGTGCCTTCCTAGGGGTGGAAAAACTGTTTTTT
NA	TRBJ1-2	TRBV28	TRBD1	CASRQQGTHGYTF	TGTGCCAGCAGACAACAGGGGACCCATGGCTACACCTTC
NA	TRBJ1-2	TRBV30	NA	CAWSDLSGGGYTF	TGTGCCTGGAGTGACCTCTCAGGAGGTGGCTACACCTTC
NA	TRBJ1-5	TRBV10-3	TRBD1	CAISRGDRDHQPQHF	TGTGCCATCTCCCGTGGGGACAGGGATCATCAGCCCCAGCATTTT
NA	TRBJ1-1	TRBV9	NA	CASSLSGHLNTEAFF	TGTGCCAGCAGCTTATCCGGACACTTAAACACTGAAGCTTTCTTT
NA	TRBJ2-3	TRBV28	TRBD2	CASSSLTSGREDTQYF	TGTGCCAGCAGTTCCCTGACTAGCGGGAGGGAAGATACGCAGTATTTT
few	TRBJ2-6	TRBV7-2	TRBD1	CASSPDRAGANVLTF	TGTGCCAGCAGCCCCGACAGGGCTGGGGCCAACGTCCTGACTTTC
NA	TRBJ1-6	TRBV5-6	NA	CASSQIQGSSYNSPLHF	TGTGCCAGCAGCCAAATACAGGGTAGCTCCTATAATTCACCCCTCCACTTT
once	TRBJ2-7	TRBV11-2	NA	CASSRAADYEQYF	TGTGCCAGCAGCCGAGCCGCCGATTACGAGCAGTACTTC
NA	TRBJ1-1	TRBV19	NA	CASSMGPGDTEAFF	TGTGCCAGTAGTATGGGGCCGGGGGACACTGAAGCTTTCTTT
NA	TRBJ2-3	TRBV5-4	NA	CASSLDGRITDTQYF	TGTGCCAGCAGCTTAGACGGGAGAATTACAGATACGCAGTATTTT
NA	TRBJ2-5	TRBV25-1	NA	CASSNLQETQYF	TGTGCCAGCAGTAACTTGCAAGAGACCCAGTACTTC
NA	TRBJ1-6	TRBV20-1	TRBD1	CSASRDSTSPLHF	TGCAGTGCTAGTAGGGACAGCACGTCACCCCTCCACTTT
NA	TRBJ2-1	TRBV5-1	TRBD2	CASSLASGRNPGNEQFF	TGCGCCAGCAGCTTGGCTAGCGGGAGAAACCCTGGCAATGAGCAGTTCTTC
NA	TRBJ1-2	TRBV5-1	NA	CASSVDSTNYGYTF	TGCGCCAGCAGCGTGGACTCGACAAACTATGGCTACACCTTC
NA	TRBJ2-5	TRBV11-2	TRBD2	CASSLSGGVFAETQYF	TGTGCCAGCAGCTTAAGCGGGGGGGTATTTGCGGAGACCCAGTACTTC
NA	TRBJ1-2	TRBV19	NA	CASTTLNYGYTF	TGTGCCAGTACGACATTAAACTATGGCTACACCTTC
NA	TRBJ1-1	TRBV27	NA	CASSSHYTGIPTEAFF	TGTGCCAGCAGTTCTCACTATACAGGGATTCCCACTGAAGCTTTCTTT
NA	TRBJ2-7	TRBV2	NA	CASSENLGAEIYEQYF	TGTGCCAGCAGTGAAAACCTGGGGGCTGAAATCTACGAGCAGTACTTC
NA	TRBJ1-1	TRBV6-5	TRBD1	CASSYSGTVNTEAFF	TGTGCCAGCAGTTACTCAGGGACAGTGAACACTGAAGCTTTCTTT
once	TRBJ2-1	TRBV9	TRBD2	CASSVATGGLTYNEQFF	TGTGCCAGCAGCGTAGCAACGGGGGGGCTCACCTACAATGAGCAGTTCTTC
NA	TRBJ1-5	TRBV28	NA	CASRSVNQPQHF	TGTGCCAGCAGGTCAGTCAATCAGCCCCAGCATTTT
NA	TRBJ1-2	TRBV28	NA	CASSGSLRGHGYTF	TGTGCCAGCAGTGGATCGTTGCGGGGGCACGGCTACACCTTC
NA	TRBJ1-4	TRBV10-3	NA	CAISERTAEKLFF	TGTGCCATCAGTGAGCGAACAGCAGAAAAACTGTTTTTT